The T cell receptor beta chain described here comes from a study of cytomegalovirus exposure and HLA in healthy donors. Points from the study as a whole: Rarity characterized most TCR sequences, yet some public TCRs appeared in many donors. The study designated 164 TCR beta chains cytomegalovirus-associated. In a later analysis, parvovirus B19, influenza, CMV and Epstein-Barr virus appeared linked to several top co-occurrence clusters.

This clone was counted between two and nine times. Its antigen remains unknown. Trimming cost V 3 bases and J 6 bases, with 20 bases left between them. The CDR3 extends over 16 amino acids. Germline V gene lookup returns CDR1 MDHEN and CDR2 SYDVKM. 13 Jbeta primers and 60 Vbeta primers were used for the PCR. Clones were read by immunoSEQ multiplex PCR, and TCRdb kept only the in-frame ones, dropping some. The table shows 100,000 to 150,000 clones, with about 74% occurring only once. Sample: PBMCs. This TCR was sampled from a woman in her sixties in good health and CMV-seronegative. The chain combines TRBV28 with TRBJ1-2; perhaps TRBD1 as D (5 bases). The CDR3: CASSFFLRVQGDGYTF. DNA for the CDR3: TGTGCCAGCAGTTTTTTCCTCCGGGTTCAAGGGGATGGCTACACCTTC.